The 20 T cell receptor beta chains below come from one sample, sequenced in a study of blood T cell repertoires in COVID-19. Measured with immunoSEQ multiplex PCR; TCRdb has only the in-frame clones, and not every one. The repertoire holds 300,000 to 350,000 clones, with 85% to 90% as singletons. Input material: peripheral blood. These receptors were collected from a woman between 50 and 59 years old with COVID-19, enrolled during active disease.

The chain is built from TRBV27 and TRBJ1-1, with 7 nucleotides matching TRBD1. The CDR3 runs to 14 residues. Per the germline V gene, CDR1 is MNHEY and CDR2 is SMNVEV (reference sequence). V was clipped by 5 bases and J by 7 bases; unmatched bases: 10. The CDR3 DNA reads as TGTGCCAGCAGTCGAGTCGACAGGGCGGGTGAAGCTTTCTTT. Protein: CASSRVDRAGEAFF.

The chain joins TRBV6-2 or TRBV6-3 to TRBJ1-4; possibly TRBD1 for D (5 bases). The CDR3 spans 14 residues. V was clipped by 6 bases and J by 1 base, with 9 bases between them. The V gene's germline CDR1 is MNHEY and CDR2 SVGEGT. In nucleotides, the CDR3 is TGTGCCAGCAGCCACGGGGGAACTAATGAAAAACTGTTTTTT. Its translation is CASSHGGTNEKLFF.

The chain uses TRBV7-2 and TRBJ2-6; 13 nucleotides align to TRBD2. The CDR3 covers 19 residues. The trim removed 5 bases at V and 1 base at J, leaving 8 bases unmatched. CDR1 is SGHTA, CDR2 FQGNSA, per germline. CDR3 region: CASSPGLAGAVSGANVLTF. The CDR3 region has the DNA TGTGCCAGCAGCCCTGGACTAGCGGGAGCCGTTTCTGGGGCCAACGTCCTGACTTTC. The variable domain in full, completed from reference TRBV7-2 and TRBJ2-6, reads GAGVSQSPSNKVTEKGKDVELRCDPISGHTALYWYRQSLGQGLEFLIYFQGNSAPDKSGLPSDRFSAERTGGSVSTLTIQRTQQEDSAVYLCASSPGLAGAVSGANVLTFGAGSRLTVL.

The V call is TRBV15, the J call TRBJ2-5, with D tentatively TRBD1 (6 bases). Germline V gene sequence: CDR1 LNHNV, CDR2 YYDKDF (reference sequence). Trimming left V 1 base short and J 1 base short, with 10 bases between. CDR3 length: 15 residues. The CDR3 DNA sequence: TGTGCCACCAGCAGAGCCACAGGGTCCCAAGAGACCCAGTACTTC. Its translation is CATSRATGSQETQYF. The full variable domain, rest sourced from reference TRBV15 and TRBJ2-5, is DAMVIQNPRYQVTQFGKPVTLSCSQTLNHNVMYWYQQKSSQAPKLLFHYYDKDFNNEADTPDNFQSRRPNTSFCFLDIRSPGLGDTAMYLCATSRATGSQETQYFGPGTRLLVL.

The chain links TRBV6-2 or TRBV6-3 to TRBJ2-1; perhaps TRBD2 as D (6 bases). The CDR3 length is 15 residues. Trimming removed 6 bases at V and 8 bases at J, with 20 bases between. Germline CDR1 MNHEY, CDR2 SVGEGT. This CDR3 is CASSLYGGRGDEQFF. The CDR3 nucleotides are TGTGCCAGCAGCCTATACGGGGGACGAGGGGATGAGCAGTTCTTC.

V is TRBV4-3 and J is TRBJ2-7, with 9 nucleotides matching TRBD1. Germline CDR1 LGHNA, CDR2 YSLEER. This CDR3 contains 17 residues. The trim removed 0 bases at V and 2 bases at J, leaving 8 bases unmatched. CDR3 loop: CASSQDLGQGYPYEQYF. The CDR3 DNA sequence: TGCGCCAGCAGCCAAGATTTGGGACAGGGTTACCCCTACGAGCAGTACTTC.

V and J are TRBV7-2 and TRBJ2-5; 8 bases line up with TRBD2. CDR3 length: 14 amino acids. Looked up from germline, CDR1 is SGHTA and CDR2 is FQGNSA. J gave up 5 bases and V 2 bases, and 4 bases lay outside the gene matches. The CDR3 DNA reads TGTGCCAGCAGCTTACCGGGAGGGTATGAGACCCAGTACTTC. Protein: CASSLPGGYETQYF.

The chain is built from TRBV2 and TRBJ2-1, with a possible D match to TRBD2 (5 bases). This CDR3 spans 13 amino acids. Germline V lookup: CDR1 SNHLY, CDR2 FYNNEI. V gave up 4 bases and J gave up 6 bases, with 10 bases separating them. The CDR3 DNA sequence: TGTGCCAGCAGTGCCGAGCGGCCCAATGAGCAGTTCTTC. Translating gives CASSAERPNEQFF.

This sequence joins TRBV5-6 and TRBJ1-2; D is unresolved. CDR3 length equals 14 residues. With 5 bases removed from V and 4 bases from J, the gap between germline ends came to 15 bases. Germline loops: CDR1 SGHDT, CDR2 YYEEEE. Written as DNA, the CDR3 is TGTGCCAGCAGTCCTTCGGGGAGTAGCTATGGCTACACCTTC. Residues: CASSPSGSSYGYTF. Supplemented by reference TRBV5-6 and TRBJ1-2, the full variable domain reads DAGVTQSPTHLIKTRGQQVTLRCSPKSGHDTVSWYQQALGQGPQFIFQYYEEEERQRGNFPDRFSGHQFPNYSSELNVNALLLGDSALYLCASSPSGSSYGYTFGSGTRLTVV.

The gene calls are TRBV18 and TRBJ2-7, with a possible D match to TRBD1 (5 bases). The CDR3 spans 17 residues. V was cut by 1 base and J by 2 bases, with 18 bases left in between. Germline V lookup: CDR1 KGHSH, CDR2 LQKENI. The CDR3 bases are TGTGCCAGCTCACCACAGCGTCTCGGGCAGGGTACCTACGAGCAGTACTTC. Translated, it gives CASSPQRLGQGTYEQYF.

This chain uses TRBV12-3 or TRBV12-4 with TRBJ2-7; no firm D call. Trimming pared 6 bases from V and 5 bases from J, leaving 11 bases between. The CDR3 sequence is 12 residues long. The CDR3 protein is CASRRENHEQYF. The DNA of the CDR3 is TGTGCCAGCAGGCGAGAGAACCACGAGCAGTACTTC.

The chain employs TRBV5-1 and TRBJ2-7; 8 bases are shared with TRBD1. The CDR3 contains 15 residues. Per germline, CDR1 SGHRS and CDR2 YFSETQ. After removal of 0 bases from V and 4 bases from J, the junction contained 6 bases not matched to a gene. CDR3 coding DNA: TGCGCCAGCAGCTTGGTCGCAGGGGGCTTGTACGAGCAGTACTTC. Its translation: CASSLVAGGLYEQYF.

The chain combines TRBV9 with TRBJ2-7, with 7 nucleotides matching TRBD1. The length of the CDR3 is 16 residues. Germline CDR1 is SGDLS and CDR2 is YYNGEE. J lost 2 bases, V lost 0 bases, and 8 bases had no gene match. The CDR3 reads CASSVDRGTATYEQYF. The CDR3 bases are TGTGCCAGCAGCGTAGATAGGGGGACAGCTACCTACGAGCAGTACTTC.

This chain links TRBV19 with TRBJ2-5; TRBD1 might be the D (7 bases). The CDR3 has 13 amino acids. In germline, CDR1 is LNHDA, CDR2 SQIVND (reference sequence). Trimming cost V 5 bases and J 4 bases, with 11 bases left between them. The DNA for the CDR3 is TGTGCCAGTAGTTCTCAGGGGGGAGAGACCCAGTACTTC. Translated: CASSSQGGETQYF.

This chain uses TRBV30 with TRBJ2-7; 7 bases align to TRBD2. V lost 2 bases, J lost 2 bases, and 6 bases stayed unmatched. Per the germline V gene, CDR1 is GTSNPN and CDR2 is SVGIG (reference sequence). This CDR3 is 14 amino acids long. In DNA form, the CDR3 reads TGTGCCTGGAGTAGGCTAGCGGCCGCCTACGAGCAGTACTTC. It yields the protein CAWSRLAAAYEQYF.

This chain uses TRBV13 with TRBJ1-1, with D possibly matching TRBD1 (5 bases). The germline V gene encodes CDR1 PRHDT and CDR2 FYEKMQ (reference sequence). There are 16 residues in the CDR3. The V end lost 1 base, the J end lost 0 bases, and 12 bases lay between the germline ends. The CDR3 protein is CASSLVGVSMNTEAFF. For the CDR3, the DNA is TGTGCCAGCAGCTTAGTAGGGGTCTCCATGAACACTGAAGCTTTCTTT.

In its sample, this clone was seen once. The chain has TRBV30 and TRBJ2-7; 10 nucleotides agree with TRBD1. Germline-derived CDR1 and CDR2 are GTSNPN and SVGIG (reference sequence). CDR3 length: 14 residues. Unmatched junction bases numbered 5, after V lost 1 base and J lost 5 bases. The CDR3 DNA reads TGTGCCTGGAGTGCGGGACAGGGGTGGAACGAGCAGTACTTC. Translated, it gives CAWSAGQGWNEQYF.

A few counts support this clone. The chain uses TRBV11-2 and TRBJ1-1; D may be TRBD1 (6 bases). V was clipped by 1 base and J by 4 bases, with 16 bases between them. From germline, CDR1 is SGHAT and CDR2 FQNNGV. This CDR3 region has 16 residues. DNA of the CDR3: TGTGCCAGCAGCTTAGCCCCCCGAGGGGGAGCCACTGAAGCTTTCTTT. This gives the protein CASSLAPRGGATEAFF.

V usage is TRBV6-5 and J usage is TRBJ2-3, with TRBD2 matching 12 bases. V shed 6 bases, J shed 7 bases, and the junction held 5 bases outside the gene matches. This CDR3 is built from 14 residues. The germline V gene encodes CDR1 MNHEY and CDR2 SVGAGI. DNA of the CDR3: TGTGCCAGCAGAAGGACTAGCGGGATGAATACGCAGTATTTT. Translation gives CASRRTSGMNTQYF.

V is TRBV10-2 and J is TRBJ2-3; a possible D gene is TRBD2 (6 bases). The germline CDR1 and CDR2 sequences are WSHSY and SAAADI. The V end lost 3 bases, the J end lost 2 bases, and 12 bases lay between the germline ends. The CDR3 extends over 15 amino acids. CDR3 sequence (DNA): TGCGCCAGCAGTGACGGGGGACTTCCCACAGATACGCAGTATTTT. This sequence encodes CASSDGGLPTDTQYF.